Following are 29 T cell receptor beta chains from one sample sequenced in a study of blood T cell repertoires in COVID-19. Clones were read by immunoSEQ multiplex PCR, and TCRdb kept only the in-frame ones, dropping some. Of 200,000 to 250,000 clones listed, approximately 90% are singletons. Source material: peripheral blood. All receptors derive from a woman aged 45-60 years with COVID-19, enrolled during active disease.

This sequence joins TRBV28 and TRBJ2-3; the match to TRBD2 covers 7 bases. The CDR3 is made up of 14 amino acids. V lost 4 bases, J lost 10 bases, and 11 bases stayed unmatched. CDR1 and CDR2 from the germline V gene are MDHEN and SYDVKM. As DNA, the CDR3 is TGTGCCAGCAGTTCTCGCTGGGGGGGGAAGGCGCAGTATTTT. This gives the protein CASSSRWGGKAQYF.

CDR3 amino acids: CASSRPGTPEQFF. In DNA, the CDR3 is TGTGCCAGCAGCCGCCCGGGGACTCCAGAGCAGTTCTTC. The V and J genes are TRBV11-2 and TRBJ2-1, with D perhaps matching TRBD2 (6 bases). The germline V and J ends were trimmed by 5 bases and 10 bases, with 15 bases remaining between them. Per the germline V gene, CDR1 is SGHAT and CDR2 is FQNNGV. CDR3 size: 13 residues. The full variable domain, in which reference TRBV11-2 and TRBJ2-1 provide the parts outside the CDR3, is EAGVAQSPRYKIIEKRQSVAFWCNPISGHATLYWYQQILGQGPKLLIQFQNNGVVDDSQLPKDRFSAERLKGVDSTLKIQPAKLEDSAVYLCASSRPGTPEQFFGPGTRLTVL.

J is TRBJ2-2 and V is TRBV6-2 or TRBV6-3, with D unclear. This CDR3 spans 14 amino acids. Trimming pared 2 bases from V and 7 bases from J, leaving 11 bases between. Germline-derived CDR1 and CDR2 are MNHEY and SVGEGT. Here the CDR3 reads CASSYGLVVGELFF. The CDR3 DNA follows: TGTGCCAGCAGTTACGGTCTAGTTGTCGGGGAGCTGTTTTTT.

The CDR3 spells CASSQVGKGHEQFF. The DNA for the CDR3 is TGTGCCAGCAGCCAAGTGGGAAAGGGGCATGAGCAGTTCTTC. This chain joins TRBV14 and TRBJ2-1; D is possibly TRBD1 (5 bases). V was shortened by 1 base and J by 8 bases, with 12 bases between the two germline ends. This CDR3 spans 14 amino acids. The germline gives CDR1 SGHDN, CDR2 FVKESK.

The genes are TRBV9 and TRBJ1-4; D unclear. Germline V gives CDR1 SGDLS, CDR2 YYNGEE. CDR3 size: 15 residues. Trimming took off 3 bases at V and 5 bases at J, with 14 bases between the two ends. The CDR3 protein is CASSGTPSGNEKLFF. The DNA of the CDR3 is TGTGCCAGCAGCGGGACTCCTTCGGGGAATGAAAAACTGTTTTTT.

This clone was seen a single time. V usage is TRBV6-4 and J usage is TRBJ2-7; TRBD1 agrees at 8 bases. Trimming removed 0 bases from V and 3 bases from J; junction bases left unmatched: 13. CDR1 MRHNA and CDR2 SNTAGT come from the germline V gene. CDR3 length: 18 amino acids. The CDR3 DNA sequence: TGTGCCAGCAGTGACTCGTTCTCCGACAGGGGACACTACTACGAGCAGTACGTC. Protein product: CASSDSFSDRGHYYEQYV.

The rearrangement uses TRBV5-5 and TRBJ1-2; perhaps TRBD1 as D (5 bases). Germline values: CDR1 SGHKS, CDR2 YYEKEE (reference sequence). The ends were cut back, 2 bases at V and 0 bases at J, with 14 bases in the middle. This CDR3 has 16 amino acids. The CDR3 DNA reads as TGTGCCAGCAGCTTTGTCCAACAGGAGTCTAACTATGGCTACACCTTC. Amino acid sequence: CASSFVQQESNYGYTF.

This rearrangement joins TRBV6-1 to TRBJ1-1; D gene unclear. Germline CDR1 and CDR2: MNHNS and SASEGT. V was pared by 3 bases and J by 11 bases, with 10 bases between. CDR3 length: 11 residues. CDR3 sequence reads: CASSEARTAFF. The CDR3 DNA sequence: TGTGCCAGCAGTGAGGCCCGCACGGCTTTCTTT.

This clone was observed a few times. The rearrangement links TRBV20-1 to TRBJ1-1, with 8 nucleotides matching TRBD1. V gave up 5 bases and J gave up 5 bases; unmatched junction bases: 1. There are 11 residues in the CDR3. Per the germline V gene, CDR1 is DFQATT and CDR2 is SNEGSKA (reference sequence). CDR3: CSAGTGTEAFF. The CDR3 bases are TGCAGTGCTGGGACAGGAACTGAAGCTTTCTTT.

J is TRBJ1-2 and V is TRBV24-1; 7 nucleotides line up with TRBD1. The trim removed 3 bases at V and 6 bases at J, leaving 9 bases unmatched. There are 15 residues in the CDR3. Germline V gene lookup returns CDR1 KGHDR and CDR2 SFDVKD. The CDR3 reads CATSDPSRGLDGYTF. The CDR3 nucleotides are TGTGCCACCAGTGATCCATCCAGGGGGTTAGATGGCTACACCTTC.

This chain links TRBV7-2 with TRBJ2-3, with D perhaps matching TRBD2 (6 bases). This CDR3 has 17 amino acids. The germline gives CDR1 SGHTA, CDR2 FQGNSA. Trimming removed 2 bases from V and 3 bases from J, with 18 bases in between. The CDR3 loop reads CASSLRILTSQTDTQYF. CDR3 DNA sequence: TGTGCCAGCAGCTTAAGAATCCTGACTAGTCAGACAGATACGCAGTATTTT.

This clone was recorded once. The chain employs TRBV5-1 and TRBJ2-5, with 11 bases aligning to TRBD1. Trimming took 3 bases from V and 5 from J; bases not matched to a gene: 9. The CDR3 totals 16 residues. Germline V lookup: CDR1 SGHRS, CDR2 YFSETQ. The chain's CDR3 is CASSSMDRGRLETQYF. CDR3 nucleotide sequence: TGCGCCAGCAGCTCGATGGACAGGGGGCGACTTGAGACCCAGTACTTC.

The chain carries TRBV6-1 and TRBJ2-7; weak D call: TRBD1 (5 bases). The CDR3 has 14 residues. CDR1 is MNHNS, CDR2 SASEGT, per germline. Deletions cut 2 bases from V and 3 bases from J, with 11 bases between. The CDR3 here is CASSEPGQSYEQYF. CDR3 DNA: TGTGCCAGCAGTGAACCTGGACAAAGCTACGAGCAGTACTTC.

The rearrangement uses TRBV15 and TRBJ2-7, with D possibly being TRBD2 (5 bases). The CDR3 extends over 13 amino acids. Per the germline V gene, CDR1 is LNHNV and CDR2 is YYDKDF (reference sequence). V lost 1 base and J 7 bases, leaving 11 bases between the germline ends. The CDR3 spells CATSRGTRGEQYV. CDR3 DNA sequence: TGTGCCACCAGCAGAGGAACCCGAGGGGAGCAGTACGTC.

This sequence joins TRBV21-1 and TRBJ2-7; the D segment call TRBD2 is taken from the table without a DNA check. TRBV21-1 is flagged as a pseudogene. The CDR3 sequence is 14 residues long. As DNA, the CDR3 is TGTGCCAGCAGCAAAGTGCGGGGGCCTAACGAGCAGTACGTC. It encodes CASSKVRGPNEQYV.

This clone was seen only a few times. The J gene is TRBJ2-2, the V gene TRBV6-5; TRBD2 might be the D (5 bases). This CDR3 spans 13 amino acids. Per germline, CDR1 MNHEY and CDR2 SVGAGI. V lost 2 bases, J lost 7 bases, and 8 bases lay in between. The chain's CDR3 is CASSYDEGGELFF. CDR3 bases: TGTGCCAGCAGTTACGACGAGGGCGGGGAGCTGTTTTTT.

This chain joins TRBV9 and TRBJ1-2, with a possible D match to TRBD1 (5 bases). V dropped 2 bases and J dropped 7 bases, with 9 bases sitting between them. Germline V CDR1 and CDR2: SGDLS, YYNGEE. This CDR3 region has 12 residues. CDR3: CASSVGGGGYTF. The CDR3 DNA is TGTGCCAGCAGCGTCGGGGGAGGTGGCTACACCTTC.

The chain recombines TRBV2 with TRBJ2-5; the match to TRBD1 covers 7 bases. V gave up 6 bases and J gave up 0 bases; unmatched junction bases: 7. Germline V CDR1 and CDR2: SNHLY, FYNNEI. There are 15 residues in the CDR3. CDR3 nucleotide sequence: TGTGCCAGCAGGAAGACAGGGCAGTACCAAGAGACCCAGTACTTC. It specifies CASRKTGQYQETQYF.

This chain connects TRBV27 to TRBJ1-2; D gene uncertain. The CDR3 consists of 11 residues. CDR1 MNHEY and CDR2 SMNVEV come from the germline V gene (reference sequence). V was shortened by 8 bases and J by 2 bases, with 6 bases between the two germline ends. The CDR3 nucleotides are TGTGCCAGCGGCGGAAACTATGGCTACACCTTC. It specifies CASGGNYGYTF.

The V call is TRBV19, the J call TRBJ2-1, with D possibly matching TRBD2 (6 bases). V lost 6 bases to trimming and J lost 5 bases, with 14 bases between them. In germline, CDR1 is LNHDA, CDR2 SQIVND (reference sequence). CDR3 length: 14 residues. The CDR3 coding sequence is TGTGCCAGTAGAAGGGACTGGTCTAACAATGAGCAGTTCTTC. Amino acid sequence: CASRRDWSNNEQFF.

A few counts support this clone. Other DNA variants within this sample encode the same CDR3. The chain carries TRBV12-3 or TRBV12-4 and TRBJ1-1; D gene uncertain. The V end lost 2 bases, the J end lost 1 base, and 5 bases lay between the germline ends. The CDR3 consists of 13 residues. The CDR3 nucleotides are TGTGCCAGCAGTTTACGCGGGAACACTGAAGCTTTCTTT. This translates into CASSLRGNTEAFF.

The chain combines TRBV4-1 with TRBJ1-1, with D possibly being TRBD1 (6 bases). The CDR3 loop spans 18 amino acids. The V end was cut by 3 bases, the J end by 5 bases, with 25 bases between. CDR1 and CDR2 (germline): MGHRA, YSYEKL. CDR3 protein: CASSQGGTPGGRWTEAFF. The CDR3 DNA sequence: TGCGCCAGCAGCCAGGGGGGCACGCCCGGGGGGAGATGGACTGAAGCTTTCTTT.

The rearrangement links TRBV2 to TRBJ1-6; 7 bases are shared with TRBD1. After removal of 4 bases from V and 10 bases from J, the junction contained 7 bases not matched to a gene. In germline, CDR1 is SNHLY, CDR2 FYNNEI. CDR3 length equals 14 residues. Here the CDR3 reads CASSATGSESPLHF. In nucleotides, the CDR3 is TGTGCCAGCAGTGCGACAGGGTCGGAATCACCCCTCCACTTT.

This clone has only one observation. The V gene is TRBV7-3, the J gene TRBJ1-2, with 7 bases aligning to TRBD1. The trim removed 4 bases at V and 7 bases at J, leaving 0 bases unmatched. The CDR3 is 11 amino acids. Germline assignment: CDR1 SGHTA and CDR2 FQGTGA. CDR3 region: CASSYRGGYTF. The CDR3 DNA reads TGTGCCAGCAGCTACAGGGGTGGCTACACCTTC.

V usage is TRBV5-1 and J usage is TRBJ1-2; TRBD1 aligns across 7 bases. This CDR3 comprises 12 residues. Germline loops: CDR1 SGHRS, CDR2 YFSETQ. V shed 4 bases and J 5 bases; nucleotides not matched to a gene: 2. CDR3 sequence reads: CASSGQAYGYTF. In DNA form, the CDR3 reads TGCGCCAGCAGCGGACAGGCTTATGGCTACACCTTC. Complete variable domain (other parts from reference TRBV5-1 and TRBJ1-2): KAGVTQTPRYLIKTRGQQVTLSCSPISGHRSVSWYQQTPGQGLQFLFEYFSETQRNKGNFPGRFSGRQFSNSRSEMNVSTLELGDSALYLCASSGQAYGYTFGSGTRLTVV.

This chain joins TRBV21-1 and TRBJ2-7; TRBD1, the table's D call, lacks a check against the DNA. TRBV21-1 has pseudogene status. This CDR3 is built from 17 residues. The CDR3 reads CASSKGGGTVKPYEQYF. For the CDR3, the DNA is TGTGCCAGCAGCAAAGGAGGAGGGACAGTCAAGCCCTACGAGCAGTACTTC.

This chain connects TRBV11-3 to TRBJ1-6; D unclear. Trimming cost V 9 bases and J 8 bases, with 11 bases left between them. Germline assignment: CDR1 SGHNT and CDR2 YENEEA. The CDR3 sequence is 12 residues long. This CDR3 reads CASTKEDSPLHF. CDR3 DNA: TGTGCCAGTACTAAGGAGGATTCACCCCTCCACTTT. The full variable domain, rest sourced from reference TRBV11-3 and TRBJ1-6, is EAGVVQSPRYKIIEKKQPVAFWCNPISGHNTLYWYLQNLGQGPELLIRYENEEAVDDSQLPKDRFSAERLKGVDSTLKIQPAELGDSAVYLCASTKEDSPLHFGNGTRLTVT.

The chain carries TRBV3-1 (or the pseudogene TRBV3-2) and TRBJ2-3; TRBD1 might be the D (7 bases). CDR3 length equals 13 residues. The V and J ends lost 7 bases and 2 bases respectively, with 10 bases between them. Germline CDR1 LGHDT, CDR2 YNNKEL (reference sequence). For the CDR3, the DNA is TGTGCCAGCACAGGGGGGCACACAGATACGCAGTATTTT. This encodes CASTGGHTDTQYF.

This CDR3 is CASSPDRRGNTIYF. Written as DNA, the CDR3 is TGTGCCAGCAGCCCCGACAGGAGAGGAAACACCATATATTTT. The rearrangement uses TRBV5-6 and TRBJ1-3, with a weak D call TRBD1 (6 bases). Between the trimmed V and J ends, which lost 4 bases and 4 bases, there was a span of 12 bases. CDR1 is SGHDT, CDR2 YYEEEE, per germline. The CDR3 is 14 residues long. Drawing the rest from reference TRBV5-6 and TRBJ1-3, the complete variable domain is DAGVTQSPTHLIKTRGQQVTLRCSPKSGHDTVSWYQQALGQGPQFIFQYYEEEERQRGNFPDRFSGHQFPNYSSELNVNALLLGDSALYLCASSPDRRGNTIYFGEGSWLTVV.